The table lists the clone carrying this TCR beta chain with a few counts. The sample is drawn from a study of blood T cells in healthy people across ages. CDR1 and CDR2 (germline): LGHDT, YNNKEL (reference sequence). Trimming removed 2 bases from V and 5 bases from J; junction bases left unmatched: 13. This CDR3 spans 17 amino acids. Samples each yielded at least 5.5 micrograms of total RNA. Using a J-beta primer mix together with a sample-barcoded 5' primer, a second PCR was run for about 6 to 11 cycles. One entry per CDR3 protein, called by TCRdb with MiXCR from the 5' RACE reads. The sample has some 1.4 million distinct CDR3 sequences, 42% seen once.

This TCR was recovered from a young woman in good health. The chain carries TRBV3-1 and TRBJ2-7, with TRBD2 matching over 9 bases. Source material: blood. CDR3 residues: CASSQRGLSGSRDEQYF. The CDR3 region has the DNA TGTGCCAGCAGCCAAAGAGGGCTTAGCGGGAGTCGGGACGAGCAGTACTTC.